This T cell receptor (beta chain) was captured by sequencing in a study of response to subunit inactivated influenza vaccine. This CDR3 is built from 13 residues. The V end was cut by 7 bases, the J end by 7 bases, with 14 bases between. Whole-study results and caveats: It was suggested by the authors that few new T cells are recruited by each seasonal influenza vaccination.

Via MiXCR, TCRdb re-called the RT-PCR reads, giving one row per CDR3 protein. The data contain about 480,000 distinct CDR3 sequences, less than 30% of them seen just once; the ten biggest clones take up approximately 2%. This clonotype was observed a handful of times. Its antigen remains unknown. The material sequenced was CD4+ T cells sorted from PBMCs, taken around 5 days after vaccination. The clonotype comes from a man aged 50 to 59 who received an inactivated influenza vaccine. The genes are TRBV12-3 or TRBV12-4 and TRBJ1-5; a weak D match, TRBD1 (6 bases). CDR3 residues: CASNTGYSQPQHF. CDR3 sequence (DNA): TGTGCCAGCAATACAGGGTATAGCCAGCCCCAGCATTTT.